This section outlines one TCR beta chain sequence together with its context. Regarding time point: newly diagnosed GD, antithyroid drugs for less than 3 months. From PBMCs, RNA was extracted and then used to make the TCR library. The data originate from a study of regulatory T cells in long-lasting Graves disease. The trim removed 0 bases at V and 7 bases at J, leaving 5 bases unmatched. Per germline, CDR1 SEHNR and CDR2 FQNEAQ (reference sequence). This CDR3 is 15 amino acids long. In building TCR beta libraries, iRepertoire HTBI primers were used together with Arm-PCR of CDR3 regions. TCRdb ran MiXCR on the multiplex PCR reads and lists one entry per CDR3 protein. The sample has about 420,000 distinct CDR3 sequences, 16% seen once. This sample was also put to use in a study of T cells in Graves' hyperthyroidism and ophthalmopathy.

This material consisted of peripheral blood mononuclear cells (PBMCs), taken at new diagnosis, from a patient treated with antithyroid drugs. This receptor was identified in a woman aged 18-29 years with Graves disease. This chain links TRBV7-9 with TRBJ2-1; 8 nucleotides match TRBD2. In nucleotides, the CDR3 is TGTGCCAGCAGCTTAGCGGCCGGGAGGGGTAATGAGCAGTTCTTC. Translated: CASSLAAGRGNEQFF.